Described below is a single T cell receptor beta chain sequence and its context. This specimen belongs to a study of blood T cell repertoires in COVID-19. The wider study: Sites across the United States, Italy and Spain contributed samples from acute and convalescent COVID-19. The cDNA or gDNA used as material had been derived from T cells, B-cell-depleted T cells, or PBMCs.

In the source study's methods: The authors estimated nucleated cell counts from reference gene primer amplification. Clones were sequenced by immunoSEQ multiplex PCR, and TCRdb holds only the in-frame ones, with some missing. The V and J calls and clone size were taken over from that table, and D and trimming were inferred from the DNA. The data hold around 120,000 clones, with over 75% observed a single time. Germline V gene data show CDR1 as SGHRS and CDR2 as YFSETQ. V dropped 5 bases and J dropped 4; count of bases not matched to a gene: 8. There are 15 residues in the CDR3. This receptor was taken from an elderly man with acute or convalescent COVID-19. The sequenced sample consisted of peripheral blood. This chain links TRBV5-1 with TRBJ1-3; TRBD1 matches 8 bases. The CDR3 nucleotides are TGCGCCAGCAGGGGACAGGCCACGGGAGGAAACACCATATATTTT. Translation: CASRGQATGGNTIYF.